These T cell receptor beta chains were read from a single sample in a study of long-term antiretroviral therapy in people with HIV. Sequencing was performed with immunoSEQ multiplex PCR; in TCRdb, only in-frame clones are kept and a portion is missing. The sample yields roughly 16,000 clones, 85% to 95% seen once. The input for sequencing was unsorted PBMCs, taken around 10 years after starting antiretroviral therapy. These receptors originate from a man aged 25 to 40 with HIV. Both conserved end residues are part of each CDR3. A D gene is named only where the DNA matches it firmly. Only some rows state a clone size, as once, few, many or a class for expanded clones.

abundance	len	v_gene	j_gene	d_gene	CDR3aa	CDR3nt
.	13	TRBV29-1	TRBJ1-5	.	CSVRDGRNQPQHF	TGCAGCGTCCGGGACGGGAGAAATCAGCCCCAGCATTTT
.	15	TRBV5-5	TRBJ1-4	.	CASSSFQGWDEKLFF	TGTGCCAGCAGCTCTTTCCAGGGGTGGGATGAAAAACTGTTTTTT
.	16	TRBV5-5	TRBJ1-3	TRBD1	CASSLGTVTSGNTIYF	TGTGCCAGCAGCCTGGGGACAGTAACATCTGGAAACACCATATATTTT
.	15	TRBV2	TRBJ1-5	.	CASSAKDGSNQPQHF	TGTGCCAGCAGTGCCAAGGACGGTAGCAATCAGCCCCAGCATTTT
once	17	TRBV5-1	TRBJ2-5	TRBD2	CASSFLTSGGAGETQYF	TGCGCCAGCAGCTTCCTTACTAGCGGGGGGGCCGGAGAGACCCAGTACTTC
.	15	TRBV5-4	TRBJ1-4	.	CASSLTGATNEKLFF	TGTGCCAGCAGCTTGACAGGAGCAACTAATGAAAAACTGTTTTTT
.	15	TRBV19	TRBJ2-6	TRBD2	CASTSGGSGANVLTF	TGTGCCAGTACTAGCGGGGGCTCTGGGGCCAACGTCCTGACTTTC
.	14	TRBV7-8	TRBJ2-2	.	CASSLVQDTGELFF	TGTGCCAGCAGCTTAGTTCAGGACACCGGGGAGCTGTTTTTT
once	11	TRBV30	TRBJ2-5	.	CAWNTKETQYF	TGTGCCTGGAACACGAAAGAGACCCAGTACTTC
.	15	TRBV4-2	TRBJ1-4	.	CASSQEGGDRKKLFF	TGTGCCAGCAGCCAAGAGGGTGGGGATCGGAAGAAACTGTTTTTT
once	14	TRBV7-8	TRBJ1-3	.	CASSFREAGNTIYF	TGTGCCAGCAGCTTCCGGGAAGCTGGAAACACCATATATTTT
.	14	TRBV28	TRBJ2-3	TRBD1	CASSYRGRSDTQYF	TGTGCCAGCAGTTACAGGGGGCGGTCAGATACGCAGTATTTT
.	16	TRBV7-6	TRBJ1-4	.	CASSLFRTEDNEKLFF	TGTGCCAGCAGCCTATTTAGGACAGAAGATAATGAAAAACTGTTTTTT
.	12	TRBV27	TRBJ2-2	.	CASAFRGGELFF	TGTGCCAGCGCCTTTAGGGGAGGGGAGCTGTTTTTT
.	12	TRBV10-3	TRBJ1-1	.	CAISAEGSTSFF	TGTGCCATCAGTGCCGAAGGCAGTACCTCTTTCTTT
.	16	TRBV11-2	TRBJ2-5	.	CASSLSSAAMGKTQYF	TGTGCCAGCAGCCTATCCAGCGCAGCGATGGGGAAGACCCAGTACTTC
.	13	TRBV28	TRBJ2-2	.	CASSFRGTGELFF	TGTGCCAGCAGTTTTCGAGGGACCGGGGAGCTGTTTTTT
.	15	TRBV6-6	TRBJ2-3	TRBD2	CASRLGGSSTDTQYF	TGTGCCAGCAGACTCGGGGGGTCTAGCACAGATACGCAGTATTTT
.	15	TRBV5-1	TRBJ2-1	.	CASSFGGARYNEQFF	TGCGCCAGCAGCTTCGGCGGGGCCCGCTACAATGAGCAGTTCTTC
.	14	TRBV28	TRBJ2-7	TRBD2	CASCGLAGSYEQYF	TGTGCCAGCTGCGGACTAGCGGGGTCCTACGAGCAGTACTTC
.	15	TRBV6-5	TRBJ2-2	.	CASSSTGRLTGELFF	TGTGCCAGCAGTTCTACGGGGCGTTTAACCGGGGAGCTGTTTTTT
.	17	TRBV15	TRBJ1-1	.	CATSAAPPLRVNTEAFF	TGTGCCACCAGCGCCGCGCCCCCCCTCCGGGTGAACACTGAAGCTTTCTTT
.	15	TRBV19	TRBJ1-5	.	CASTMRAGGNQPQHF	TGTGCCAGTACCATGCGGGCAGGGGGCAATCAGCCCCAGCATTTT
.	15	TRBV18	TRBJ2-7	.	CASSPRQGPPYEQYF	TGTGCCAGCTCACCGCGTCAGGGACCTCCCTACGAGCAGTACTTC
few	15	TRBV4-2	TRBJ2-2	TRBD2	CASSQDSGGAGELFF	TGTGCCAGCAGCCAAGATAGCGGGGGGGCCGGGGAGCTGTTTTTT
.	16	TRBV5-1	TRBJ2-4	TRBD2	CASSTGGGLDKNIQYF	TGCGCCAGCAGCACCGGCGGGGGGTTGGACAAAAACATTCAGTACTTC
.	13	TRBV2	TRBJ2-4	.	CASGSETAVAQYF	TGTGCCAGCGGGTCCGAGACAGCCGTCGCTCAGTACTTC
.	13	TRBV2	TRBJ1-1	.	CASSAYLNTEAFF	TGTGCCAGCAGTGCTTACTTGAACACTGAAGCTTTCTTT
.	16	TRBV4-1	TRBJ1-5	TRBD1	CASSPRGEGSNQPQHF	TGCGCCAGCAGCCCCAGGGGGGAAGGAAGCAATCAGCCCCAGCATTTT
.	16	TRBV21-1	TRBJ1-1	.	CASRPVIATIRTEAFF	TGTGCCAGCAGACCTGTGATAGCTACAATTCGCACTGAAGCTTTCTTT
.	16	TRBV4-1	TRBJ2-3	.	CASSQDLGNSGNTQYF	TGCGCCAGCAGCCAAGACCTTGGTAATAGTGGGAATACGCAGTATTTT
.	17	TRBV5-1	TRBJ1-4	TRBD1	CASSSTGTGLPGEKLFF	TGCGCCAGCAGCTCGACCGGGACAGGGCTTCCGGGGGAAAAACTGTTTTTT
.	15	TRBV6-5	TRBJ1-4	.	CASRPTGIKNEKLFF	TGTGCCAGCAGGCCGACCGGGATCAAGAATGAAAAACTGTTTTTT
.	17	TRBV5-4	TRBJ2-1	TRBD2	CASSLAGGSGSYNEQFF	TGTGCCAGCAGCTTGGCGGGGGGGAGCGGCTCCTACAATGAGCAGTTCTTC
.	15	TRBV7-3	TRBJ2-5	.	CASSLMGKGQETQYF	TGTGCCAGCAGCTTAATGGGGAAGGGCCAAGAGACCCAGTACTTC